This T cell receptor beta chain was captured in a study of OX40 agonist ivuxolimab in advanced cancers. About the study: A partial response was reached by three patients: one with hepatocellular carcinoma and two with cutaneous melanoma.

The table came from immunoSEQ multiplex PCR; TCRdb's copy has only in-frame clones and leaves some out. The data show about 80,000 clones, about 80% seen once. The junction had 2 bases not matched to a gene; V was cut back by 5 bases and J by 4 bases. This CDR3 is built from 13 residues. CDR1 is SEHNR and CDR2 is FQNEAQ in the germline V gene (reference sequence). The source is an adult with an advanced solid tumor such as melanoma, head and neck, liver or kidney cancer. V usage is TRBV7-9 and J usage is TRBJ2-5, with 9 bases identical to TRBD1. The source material was CD4+ or CD8+ T cells sorted from blood, sampled in a trial of the OX40 agonist ivuxolimab. The CDR3 region is CASSAGQGETQYF. In DNA form, the CDR3 reads TGTGCCAGCAGCGCGGGACAGGGAGAGACCCAGTACTTC.